This T cell receptor (beta chain) derives from a study of cytomegalovirus exposure and HLA in healthy donors (dated by TCRdb to 2017 to 2019). Regarding the study in general: An earlier analysis of 587 of the donors reported approximately 260 Gb of sequence data and 95 million to 120 million unique TCR beta sequences obtained from around 190 million T cells. Roughly 300 gigabases of sequencing data and around 80 million unique TCR sequences made up an early release that covered approximately 650 HLA-typed donors. Of the 398 genotyped donors, roughly 80% fell in the genetic ancestry cluster associated with self-reported Caucasian donors. The study aimed to test whether cataloging public T cell receptors could reveal signatures of past pathogen exposure. The T cell repertoires of roughly 660 subjects were profiled by immunosequencing and related to cytomegalovirus serostatus. Besides the first cohort of 550 to 750 subjects, a separate validation cohort made up of roughly 130 different subjects was used. To predict cytomegalovirus infection status, the study combined high-throughput TCR immunosequencing, statistical association of individual TCRs with disease status, and machine learning. A later analysis re-examined previously published TCR beta repertoires from roughly 720 donors and added high-resolution HLA genotyping to investigate patterns of TCR occurrence. Rather than drawing on any new phenotypic data, the later analysis identified candidate immune exposures from TCR beta sequences and the way those sequences occurred across donors. In an earlier analysis of 550 to 700 of the donors, high-throughput TCR beta sequencing was used to judge whether each TCR beta V gene segment behaved as functional or pseudogenic. Donor age, sex, ethnicity and CMV serostatus were compiled together with the repertoire data. In a later genetic analysis, genome-wide SNP genotypes for 398 of the 666 donors were used, and that subset was treated as a discovery cohort. Every discovery cohort repertoire had been produced on one sequencing platform. HLA typing covered class I and class II loci at four-digit resolution. Typing coverage differed by locus: A, B, C, DRB1 and DQB1 were typed in roughly 620-640 donors, DQA1 in about 550, DPA1 in roughly 590, and DPB1 in 400 to 490. Four or five DR-DQ haplotypes were treated as single units for association and clustering because of strong linkage in the cohort. Among about 360 genotyped donors of the cohort, an average of around 240,000 unique TCR beta nucleotide sequences were sequenced per donor, 15% to 20% of them non-productive. General conclusions and limits of the study: A total of fewer than 200 TCR beta chains were listed by the study as associated with cytomegalovirus. In vitro tests confirmed that three of the cytomegalovirus-associated TCR beta chains recognize cytomegalovirus antigens. Because some donors lacked HLA typing at each locus, the association tests relied only on the typed subset. Most CMV-associated TCR beta chains appeared to be HLA-restricted in a later analysis, and the HLA associations seemed to be driven largely by CMV exposure. In a later analysis, the rate of TCR association differed among HLA loci, with DRB1 alleles having the most associated TCRs and HLA-C alleles having the fewest. This cohort had only TCR beta chains sequenced, and the lack of alpha or paired-chain data limited which features could be detected. When HLA alleles, especially DR and DQ, strongly co-occurred, TCR associations were difficult to assign to individual alleles. Across donors, most TCR sequences were observed very rarely, whereas some public TCRs were present in many individuals. The authors suggested that the approach could potentially be extended to other disease states and immunological phenotypes. At a false discovery rate of 0.05, a later analysis linked around 15,000 TCR beta sequences to specific HLA alleles. For the cohort, immune exposure information was limited to CMV serostatus. A further reported finding was that TCR beta sequences accurately predicted the HLA-A and HLA-B alleles for most subjects in the first cohort. Because the 87-base-pair reads could not distinguish some IMGT-functional V segments, including TRBV6-2 and TRBV6-3, those segments were excluded. In a later genetic analysis, fewer N-insertions in productive TCRs were reported among donors in an Asian-associated ancestry cluster than the approximately 630-donor mean. Sequencing depth was assumed to be roughly uniform across donors in the presence/absence analyses, though that assumption may not hold. A later analysis reported that several top co-occurrence clusters appeared linked to parvovirus B19, influenza, CMV and Epstein-Barr virus. Because counts were too low, around 18 rarely observed V segments, including chromosome 9 orphons, were left out of the earlier analysis of 587 of the donors. Correlated functional status among segregating V segments might be attributable to linkage disequilibrium, but an unknown experimental factor could not be ruled out. The sequencing pipeline was judged likely to have produced a cluster of highly shared sequence variants as a technical artifact. In both the original and validation cohorts, the classifier was reported to diagnose cytomegalovirus status with high specificity and sensitivity. A later genetic analysis associated a missense DCLRE1C variant with V-gene and J-gene trimming of TCR beta chains, and an independent cohort replicated the association. Broadly in line with IMGT annotations, most TCR beta V segments showed up in productive rearrangements about 87% or about 30% of the time in an earlier analysis of several hundred of the donors. A later analysis found that HLA-associated TCR beta chains were more clonally expanded and had lower generation probabilities than equally common non-associated chains.

Deletion took 4 bases off V and 2 bases off J, with a span of 8 bases between the germline ends. CDR1 LNHDA and CDR2 SQIVND were looked up in the germline V gene (reference sequence). Taken from cysteine to phenylalanine, the CDR3 has 13 residues. The retained sequence is limited to the CDR3, 39 bases, with the frame set at the first base. In total, 500 to 700 healthy bone marrow donors made up the cohort. At the time of sampling, all cohort members were nominally healthy, though unrecorded immune exposures were likely present. The donor was CMV seronegative and belonged to the group of roughly 330 seronegative cohort members. A peripheral blood sample was provided by each donor, and peripheral blood mononuclear cells were used for TCR beta sequencing. Genomic DNA extraction from the blood cell samples was performed with the Qiagen DNeasy Blood Extraction Kit. There are a few counts of this clone. No cognate antigen has been identified for it. The sample holds no much larger clone one base away, and base qualities are not on file.

Receptor amplification or capture employed the immunoSEQ multiplex PCR assay. The multiplex PCR relied on a mix of 60 forward primers for TCR Vbeta segments and 13 reverse primers for TCR Jbeta segments. Amplification of the CDR3 region of rearranged TCR beta genes was performed with a multiplex PCR assay on genomic DNA. The Illumina HiSeq System was used to sequence the amplified TCR beta libraries as 87-base-pair reads. In the source study's methods: A later analysis counted 65 million to 90 million unique TCR beta chains across the 640 or so repertoires, and some 11 million of these chains were shared by at least two donors. Raw reads were error-corrected and collapsed into unique sequences with a nearest-neighbor algorithm that merged closely related sequences to remove PCR and sequencing errors. V, D and J gene segments were assigned by aligning CDR3 sequences to IMGT reference sequences. For a sequence to be retained, at least a six-nucleotide match to both a V gene segment and a J gene segment was required. Rearrangements were called productive when the CDR3 lacked stop codons and stayed in frame with V and J; all others were non-productive. Following IMGT convention, CDR3 was defined as the stretch from the second conserved V-encoded cysteine up to the conserved J-encoded phenylalanine. The earlier analysis of some 600 of the donors excluded sequences that lacked an unambiguous match to a single V gene segment. In an earlier analysis of approximately 560 of the donors, a V segment was called functional when productive rearrangements were above 56.7%, and segregating when the standard deviation between donors exceeded 5%. A statistical classification framework was built to diagnose cytomegalovirus status from the catalog of TCR beta chain sequences. V and J gene assignment, in a later analysis, came from comparing TCR nucleotide sequences with IMGT/GENE-DB human TR gene sequences. In a later analysis, CDR3 sequences and most-parsimonious VDJ recombination scenarios were assigned using the TCRdist pipeline. In a later analysis, each TCR beta chain was defined by its CDR3 amino acid sequence together with its V-gene family, and reads without a unique V-gene family were excluded. To address suspected cross-contamination and a sequencing artifact, a later analysis removed a few hundred highly shared, low-generation-probability nucleotide sequences. For each public chain, a later analysis derived a clonal expansion index from normalized ranks of inferred template counts within each repertoire. In a later analysis, generation probabilities were computed using a VDJ recombination model fitted to out-of-frame rearrangements, and the results were checked against IGoR. In a later analysis, TCR-TCR, TCR-HLA and TCR-CMV co-occurrence was scored with hypergeometric tests, and a repertoire-size bias correction was applied to TCR pairs. False discovery rates were estimated in a later analysis by permuting HLA or CMV assignments 20 times. A later analysis grouped co-occurring TCRs with DBSCAN, adding TCRdist sequence similarity when clustering within HLA-allele-positive subsets. Repertoires with fewer than 30,000 or more than 120,000 public chains were left out of co-occurrence clustering, as were five repertoires with anomalous nucleotide sharing. Drawn from immuneACCESS, this table holds only the in-frame rearrangements with V and J called that TCRdb kept. Clones are partly lost; checked studies trace under half to an unresolved V gene and leave the rest unexplained. V and J calls and clone size are given by that table; D and trimming were obtained from the DNA. Recorded for this sample are fewer than 100,000 clones; 60% to 75% of them occurred a single time. The biggest ten clones account for 1.2% of the sample.

This sequence was found in a female donor in good health and CMV-seronegative. The rearranged segments are TRBV19 and TRBJ1-1, with no confidently assigned D gene. The sequencing sample was made of PBMCs. Here is the DNA: TGTGCCAGTAGTAGTGCAGATAACACTGAAGCTTTCTTT. It is translated as CASSSADNTEAFF.